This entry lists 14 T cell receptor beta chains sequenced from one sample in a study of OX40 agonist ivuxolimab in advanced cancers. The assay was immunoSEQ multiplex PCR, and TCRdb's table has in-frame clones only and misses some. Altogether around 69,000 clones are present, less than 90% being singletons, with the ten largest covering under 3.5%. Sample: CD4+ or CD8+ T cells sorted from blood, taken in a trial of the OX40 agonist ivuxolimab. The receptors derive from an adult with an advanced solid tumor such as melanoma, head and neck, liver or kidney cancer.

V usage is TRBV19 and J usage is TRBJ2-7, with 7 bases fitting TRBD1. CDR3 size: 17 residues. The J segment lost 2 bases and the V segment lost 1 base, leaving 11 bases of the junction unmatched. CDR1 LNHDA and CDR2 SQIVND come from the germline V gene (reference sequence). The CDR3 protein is CASSIGGVTGDPYEQYF. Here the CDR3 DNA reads TGTGCCAGTAGTATAGGAGGGGTTACAGGGGACCCCTACGAGCAGTACTTC.

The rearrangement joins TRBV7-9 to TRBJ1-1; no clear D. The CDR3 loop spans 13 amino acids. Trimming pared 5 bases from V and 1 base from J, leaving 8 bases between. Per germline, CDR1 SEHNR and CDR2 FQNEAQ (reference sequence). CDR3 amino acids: CASSPVPNTEAFF. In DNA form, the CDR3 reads TGTGCCAGCAGCCCCGTACCGAACACTGAAGCTTTCTTT.

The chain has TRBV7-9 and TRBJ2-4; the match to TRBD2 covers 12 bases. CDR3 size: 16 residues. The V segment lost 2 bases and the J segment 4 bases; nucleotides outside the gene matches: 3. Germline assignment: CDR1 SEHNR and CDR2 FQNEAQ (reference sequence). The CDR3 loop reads CASSLRTSGTKNIQYF. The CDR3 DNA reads TGTGCCAGCAGCTTAAGGACTAGCGGGACAAAAAACATTCAGTACTTC.

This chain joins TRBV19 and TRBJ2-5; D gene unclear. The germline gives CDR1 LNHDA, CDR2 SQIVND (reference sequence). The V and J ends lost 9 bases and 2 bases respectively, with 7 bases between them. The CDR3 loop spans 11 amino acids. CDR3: CASSLQETQYF. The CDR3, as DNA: TGTGCCAGCTCATTGCAAGAGACCCAGTACTTC.

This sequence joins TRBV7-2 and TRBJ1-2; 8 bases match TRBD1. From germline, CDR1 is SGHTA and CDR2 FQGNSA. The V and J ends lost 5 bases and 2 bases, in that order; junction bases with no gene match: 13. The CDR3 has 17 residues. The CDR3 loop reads CASSRGHTDRENYGYTF. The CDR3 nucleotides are TGTGCCAGCAGCAGGGGTCATACGGACAGGGAGAACTATGGCTACACCTTC.

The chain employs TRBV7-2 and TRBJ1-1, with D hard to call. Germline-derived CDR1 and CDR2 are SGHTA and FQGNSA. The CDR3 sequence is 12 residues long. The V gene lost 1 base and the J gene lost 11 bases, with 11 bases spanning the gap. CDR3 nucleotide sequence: TGTGCCAGCAGCTTAGAGGTCTCAAAGGCTTTCTTT. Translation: CASSLEVSKAFF.

The CDR3 sequence is CASSLSVGAYGYTF. The CDR3 DNA follows: TGTGCCAGTAGCCTGTCTGTGGGGGCCTACGGCTACACCTTC. This chain joins TRBV19 and TRBJ1-2; possibly TRBD1 for D (6 bases). V dropped 6 bases and J dropped 8 bases, with 19 bases sitting between them. The germline gives CDR1 LNHDA, CDR2 SQIVND (reference sequence). There are 14 residues in the CDR3.

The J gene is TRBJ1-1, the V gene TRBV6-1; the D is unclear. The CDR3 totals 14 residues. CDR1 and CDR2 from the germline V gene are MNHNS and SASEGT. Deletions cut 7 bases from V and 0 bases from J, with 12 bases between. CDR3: CASTRMGLNTEAFF. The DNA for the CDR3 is TGTGCCAGCACTCGCATGGGATTGAACACTGAAGCTTTCTTT.

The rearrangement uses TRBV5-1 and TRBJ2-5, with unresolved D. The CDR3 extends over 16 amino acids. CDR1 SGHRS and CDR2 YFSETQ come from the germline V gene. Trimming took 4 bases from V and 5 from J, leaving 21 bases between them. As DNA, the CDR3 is TGCGCCAGCAGCGCCTTACCACACGGCCAAGGGGAGACCCAGTACTTC. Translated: CASSALPHGQGETQYF.

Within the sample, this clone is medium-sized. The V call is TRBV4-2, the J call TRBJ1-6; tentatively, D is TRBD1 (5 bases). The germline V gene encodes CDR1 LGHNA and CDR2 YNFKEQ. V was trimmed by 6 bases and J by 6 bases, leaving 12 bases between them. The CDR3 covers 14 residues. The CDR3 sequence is CASRETTVNSPLHF. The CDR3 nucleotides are TGTGCCAGCAGGGAGACGACAGTTAATTCACCCCTCCACTTT.

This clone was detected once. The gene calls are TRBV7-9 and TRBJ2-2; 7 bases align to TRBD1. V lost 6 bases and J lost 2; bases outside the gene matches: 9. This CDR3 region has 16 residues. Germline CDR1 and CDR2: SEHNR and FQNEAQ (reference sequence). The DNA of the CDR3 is TGTGCCAGCAGGCAACCCGGGACAGTCAACACCGGGGAGCTGTTTTTT. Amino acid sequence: CASRQPGTVNTGELFF.

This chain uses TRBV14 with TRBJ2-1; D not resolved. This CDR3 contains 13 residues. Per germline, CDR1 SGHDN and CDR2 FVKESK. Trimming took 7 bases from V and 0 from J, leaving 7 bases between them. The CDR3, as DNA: TGTGCCAGCAATCAGAGCTCCTACAATGAGCAGTTCTTC. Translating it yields CASNQSSYNEQFF.

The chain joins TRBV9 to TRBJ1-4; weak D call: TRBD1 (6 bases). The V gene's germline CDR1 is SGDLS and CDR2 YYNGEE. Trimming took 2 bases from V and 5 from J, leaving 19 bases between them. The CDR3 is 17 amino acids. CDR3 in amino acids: CASSVKPAQGQNEKLFF. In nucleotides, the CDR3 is TGTGCCAGCAGCGTCAAGCCAGCACAGGGACAAAATGAAAAACTGTTTTTT.

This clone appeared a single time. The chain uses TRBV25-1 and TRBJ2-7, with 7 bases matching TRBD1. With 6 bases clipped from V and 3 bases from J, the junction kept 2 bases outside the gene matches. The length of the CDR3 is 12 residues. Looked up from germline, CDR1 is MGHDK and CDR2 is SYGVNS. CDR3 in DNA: TGTGCCAGCAGCCGGACAGGCTACGAGCAGTACTTC. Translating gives CASSRTGYEQYF.